This is a list of T cell receptor beta chains from one sample in a study of cytomegalovirus exposure and HLA in healthy donors. Clones were sequenced by immunoSEQ multiplex PCR, and TCRdb holds only the in-frame ones, with some missing. The profile shows roughly 170,000 clones, approximately 84% of them singletons. The sample consisted of PBMCs. The receptors originated from a woman under 30 in good health and CMV-seropositive. Each CDR3 is given with its conserved first and last residue. A D gene is named only where the DNA matches it firmly. Expanded clones are given a class, and other clones once, few, many or no size at all.

size,J,D,V,CDR3,DNA
.,TRBJ2-7,TRBD2,TRBV23-1,CASSHNTSGGLSPYEQYF,TGCGCCAGCAGTCATAACACTAGCGGGGGGTTAAGCCCCTACGAGCAGTACTTC
.,TRBJ2-1,TRBD2,TRBV4-2,CASSQVSTSGYNEQFF,TGTGCCAGCAGCCAAGTTTCGACTAGCGGATACAATGAGCAGTTCTTC
.,TRBJ2-1,TRBD2,TRBV9,CASSVDGGDNEQFF,TGTGCCAGCAGCGTAGACGGGGGGGACAATGAGCAGTTCTTC
.,TRBJ1-5,.,TRBV4-1,CASSQTGGAGNQPQHF,TGCGCCAGCAGCCAAACCGGTGGGGCGGGCAATCAGCCCCAGCATTTT
.,TRBJ2-7,TRBD1,TRBV6-1,CASAPGGYEQYF,TGTGCCAGCGCTCCAGGGGGCTACGAGCAGTACTTC
once,TRBJ1-5,TRBD1,TRBV9,CASSKLEGAGQPQHF,TGTGCCAGCAGCAAACTAGAGGGGGCTGGACAGCCCCAGCATTTT
once,TRBJ2-7,.,TRBV28,CASMTAAAVAYEQYF,TGTGCCAGCATGACGGCGGCTGCGGTCGCCTACGAGCAGTACTTC
once,TRBJ2-3,TRBD1,TRBV27,CASSLPSGGDTQYF,TGTGCCAGCAGTTTACCTTCAGGGGGAGATACGCAGTATTTT
.,TRBJ1-4,.,TRBV5-1,CASREVPTNEKLFF,TGCGCCAGCAGGGAGGTCCCAACTAATGAAAAACTGTTTTTT
.,TRBJ1-2,TRBD1,TRBV5-1,CASRLNRGDPYGYTF,TGCGCCAGCAGACTGAACAGGGGAGACCCCTATGGCTACACCTTC
.,TRBJ2-7,TRBD1,TRBV11-2,CASRGTGPNYEQYF,TGTGCCAGCAGAGGGACAGGGCCGAACTACGAGCAGTACTTC
.,TRBJ1-2,TRBD1,TRBV11-2,CASSSTGGKGYTF,TGTGCCAGCAGCTCAACAGGGGGCAAAGGCTACACCTTC
few,TRBJ2-2,.,TRBV6-5,CASRSTGELFF,TGTGCCAGCAGGAGCACCGGGGAGCTGTTTTTT
.,TRBJ2-2,TRBD1,TRBV10-3,CAISAGTGSPGGELFF,TGTGCCATCAGTGCGGGGACAGGGAGTCCTGGCGGGGAGCTGTTTTTT
.,TRBJ1-3,TRBD1,TRBV5-1,CASGTGDGNTIYF,TGCGCCAGCGGGACAGGGGATGGAAACACCATATATTTT
.,TRBJ1-2,.,TRBV4-2,CASSHEDRRGYTF,TGTGCCAGCAGCCATGAAGACAGACGGGGCTACACCTTC
.,TRBJ1-2,.,TRBV11-2,CASSLSEGVGYTF,TGTGCCAGCAGCTTATCGGAGGGCGTCGGCTACACCTTC
.,TRBJ2-5,.,TRBV13,CASSQASARQETQYF,TGTGCCAGCAGCCAAGCCTCCGCGCGCCAAGAGACCCAGTACTTC
few,TRBJ1-1,.,TRBV2,CAVPRLTEAFF,TGTGCCGTGCCGAGGCTTACTGAAGCTTTCTTT
.,TRBJ2-1,.,TRBV10-3,CAITTREGQGAGEQFF,TGTGCCATCACCACGAGGGAGGGGCAGGGGGCAGGAGAGCAGTTCTTC
.,TRBJ1-1,.,TRBV18,CASSPDRVTEAFF,TGTGCCAGCTCACCCGACAGAGTCACTGAAGCTTTCTTT
.,TRBJ1-5,.,TRBV7-9,CASSLGGYNQPQHF,TGTGCCAGCAGCTTAGGGGGCTACAATCAGCCCCAGCATTTT
.,TRBJ2-2,.,TRBV27,CASSLSGVGAHTGELFF,TGTGCCAGCAGTTTATCGGGGGTGGGGGCTCACACCGGGGAGCTGTTTTTT
once,TRBJ2-3,.,TRBV7-3,CASGGSTDTQYF,TGTGCCAGCGGGGGGAGCACAGATACGCAGTATTTT
.,TRBJ1-5,.,TRBV9,CASSLGHHSNQPQHF,TGTGCCAGCAGCCTAGGACATCACAGCAATCAGCCCCAGCATTTT
once,TRBJ2-7,.,TRBV5-6,CASSLHNRVEEQYF,TGTGCCAGCAGCTTACATAACAGGGTGGAGGAGCAGTACTTC
.,TRBJ1-1,TRBD1,TRBV13,CASSTDRGIVNTEAFF,TGTGCCAGCAGCACAGACAGGGGGATTGTGAACACTGAAGCTTTCTTT
.,TRBJ2-7,TRBD1,TRBV18,CASSTRWTGQPYEQYF,TGTGCCAGCTCAACCCGGTGGACAGGCCAGCCCTACGAGCAGTACTTC
.,TRBJ1-1,.,TRBV11-2,CASSLDQGWGTEAFF,TGTGCCAGCAGCTTAGATCAGGGATGGGGCACTGAAGCTTTCTTT
.,TRBJ2-2,TRBD1,TRBV19,CASRAGDRLNTGELFF,TGTGCCAGTAGGGCCGGGGACAGGCTAAACACCGGGGAGCTGTTTTTT
.,TRBJ2-2,TRBD1,TRBV4-1,CASSQGTGGDTGELFF,TGCGCCAGCAGCCAGGGGACAGGGGGGGACACCGGGGAGCTGTTTTTT
.,TRBJ1-4,.,TRBV9,CASSVDGATTNEKLFF,TGTGCCAGCAGCGTAGATGGGGCAACAACTAATGAAAAACTGTTTTTT
few,TRBJ2-7,.,TRBV5-4,CASSSRGAKGEQYF,TGTGCCAGCAGCTCCAGGGGGGCGAAAGGCGAGCAGTACTTC
.,TRBJ2-3,TRBD2,TRBV19,CASSSRLAGSTDTQYF,TGTGCCAGTAGCTCCCGGCTAGCGGGGTCCACAGATACGCAGTATTTT
once,TRBJ2-5,TRBD2,TRBV7-2,CASQAGQETQYF,TGTGCCAGCCAAGCGGGACAAGAGACCCAGTACTTC
.,TRBJ2-2,.,TRBV6-4,CASSTAGSTGELFF,TGTGCCAGCAGTACCGCAGGGTCCACCGGGGAGCTGTTTTTT
few,TRBJ2-7,.,TRBV11-2,CASSLGTASEQYF,TGTGCCAGCAGCTTAGGGACAGCTTCCGAGCAGTACTTC
once,TRBJ2-3,TRBD1,TRBV4-1,CASSMGQTTDTQYF,TGCGCCAGCAGCATGGGACAGACCACAGATACGCAGTATTTT
.,TRBJ1-1,.,TRBV19,CASRIGSGPEAFF,TGTGCCAGTAGAATAGGGAGTGGTCCTGAAGCTTTCTTT
.,TRBJ2-1,TRBD2,TRBV5-1,CASSLLAGSYNEQFF,TGCGCCAGCAGTTTACTAGCGGGCTCCTACAATGAGCAGTTCTTC
once,TRBJ1-1,.,TRBV11-2,CASSLAGSSTEAFF,TGTGCCAGCAGCTTAGCGGGGTCCAGCACTGAAGCTTTCTTT
.,TRBJ1-2,TRBD1,TRBV27,CASSLRTGNHYTF,TGTGCCAGCAGTTTAAGGACAGGGAATCACTACACCTTC
.,TRBJ2-3,.,TRBV7-2,CASSLSGGRPTDTQYF,TGTGCCAGCAGCTTATCAGGAGGGAGACCCACAGATACGCAGTATTTT
.,TRBJ1-5,.,TRBV5-1,CASSVDRGQPQHF,TGCGCCAGCAGTGTGGACAGAGGTCAGCCCCAGCATTTT